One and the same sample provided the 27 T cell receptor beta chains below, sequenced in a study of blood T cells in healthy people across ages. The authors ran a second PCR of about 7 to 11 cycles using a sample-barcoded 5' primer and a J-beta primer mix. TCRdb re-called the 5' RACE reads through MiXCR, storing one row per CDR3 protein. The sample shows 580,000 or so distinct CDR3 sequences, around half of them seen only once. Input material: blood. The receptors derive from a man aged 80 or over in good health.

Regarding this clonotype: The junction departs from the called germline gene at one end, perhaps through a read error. The CDR3 here is CANSFQGSGANVLTF. The CDR3 bases are TGTGCCAACAGCTTCCAGGGCTCTGGAGCCAACGTCCTGACTTTC. The chain joins TRBV7-3 to TRBJ2-6; D perhaps matches TRBD1 (5 bases). The CDR3 runs to 15 residues. The germline V gene encodes CDR1 SGHTA and CDR2 FQGTGA. The variable domain in full, completed from reference TRBV7-3 and TRBJ2-6, reads GAGVSQTPSNKVTEKGKYVELRCDPISGHTALYWYRQSLGQGPEFLIYFQGTGAADDSGLPNDRFFAVRPEGSVSTLKIQRTERGDSAVYLCANSFQGSGANVLTFGAGSRLTVL.

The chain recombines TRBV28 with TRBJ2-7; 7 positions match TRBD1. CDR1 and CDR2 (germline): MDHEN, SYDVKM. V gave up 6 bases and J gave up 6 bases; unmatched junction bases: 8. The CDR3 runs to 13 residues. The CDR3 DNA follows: TGTGCCAGCAGCCACCAGGGGGTGGGCGAGCAGTACTTC. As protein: CASSHQGVGEQYF.

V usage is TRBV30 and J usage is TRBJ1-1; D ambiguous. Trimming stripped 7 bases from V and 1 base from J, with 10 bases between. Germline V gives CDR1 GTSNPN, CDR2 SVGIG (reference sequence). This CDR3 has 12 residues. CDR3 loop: CASTPPNTEAFF. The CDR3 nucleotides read TGTGCCTCCACGCCGCCGAACACTGAAGCTTTCTTT.

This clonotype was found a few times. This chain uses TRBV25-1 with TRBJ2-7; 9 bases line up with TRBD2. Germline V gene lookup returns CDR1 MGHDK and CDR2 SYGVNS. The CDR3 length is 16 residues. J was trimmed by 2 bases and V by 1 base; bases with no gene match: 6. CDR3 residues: CASSESREGGPYEQYF. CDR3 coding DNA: TGTGCCAGCAGTGAATCGCGGGAGGGGGGCCCCTACGAGCAGTACTTC.

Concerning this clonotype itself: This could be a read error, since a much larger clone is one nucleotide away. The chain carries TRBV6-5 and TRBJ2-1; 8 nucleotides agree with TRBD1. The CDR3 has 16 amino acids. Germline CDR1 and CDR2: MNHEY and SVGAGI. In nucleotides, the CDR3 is TGTGCCAGCAGTTACTCGACAGGGGAGGTCTACAGTGAGCAGTTCTTC. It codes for CASSYSTGEVYSEQFF.

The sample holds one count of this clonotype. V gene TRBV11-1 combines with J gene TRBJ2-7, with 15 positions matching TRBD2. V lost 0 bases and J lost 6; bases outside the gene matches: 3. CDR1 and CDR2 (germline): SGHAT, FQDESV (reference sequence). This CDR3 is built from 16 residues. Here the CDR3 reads CASSLAEGLAGGEQYF. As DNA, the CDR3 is TGTGCCAGCAGCTTAGCGGAGGGACTAGCGGGAGGCGAGCAGTACTTC.

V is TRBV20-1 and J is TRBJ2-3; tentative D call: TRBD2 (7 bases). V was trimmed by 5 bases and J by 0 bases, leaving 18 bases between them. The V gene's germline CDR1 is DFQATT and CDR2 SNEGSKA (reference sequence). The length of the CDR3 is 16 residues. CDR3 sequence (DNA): TGCAGTGCTCCCCGCGGGGCGGGGGCTAGCACAGATACGCAGTATTTT. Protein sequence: CSAPRGAGASTDTQYF.

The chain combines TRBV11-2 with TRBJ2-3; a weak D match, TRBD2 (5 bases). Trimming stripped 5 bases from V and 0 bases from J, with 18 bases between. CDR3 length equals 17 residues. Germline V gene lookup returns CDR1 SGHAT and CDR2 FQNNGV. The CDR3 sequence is CASSKRAAALSTDTQYF. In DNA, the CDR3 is TGTGCCAGCAGCAAGAGGGCGGCAGCGCTTAGCACAGATACGCAGTATTTT.

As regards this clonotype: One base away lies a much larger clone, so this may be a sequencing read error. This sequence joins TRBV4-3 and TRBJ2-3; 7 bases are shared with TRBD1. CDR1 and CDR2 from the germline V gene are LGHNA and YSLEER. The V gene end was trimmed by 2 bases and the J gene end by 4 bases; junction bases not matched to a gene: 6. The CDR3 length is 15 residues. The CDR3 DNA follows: TGCGCCAGCAGCCAAAACAGGGGCCCCGCAGATACGCAGTATTTT. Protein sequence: CASSQNRGPADTQYF.

The CDR3 protein is CSAPDPGMGVETQYF. CDR3 in DNA: TGCAGTGCTCCGGACCCTGGTATGGGGGTAGAGACCCAGTACTTC. The genes are TRBV20-1 and TRBJ2-5; D tentatively fits TRBD1 or TRBD2 (5 bases each). Trimming stripped 5 bases from V and 4 bases from J, with 20 bases between. There are 15 residues in the CDR3. The germline CDR1 and CDR2 sequences are DFQATT and SNEGSKA (reference sequence).

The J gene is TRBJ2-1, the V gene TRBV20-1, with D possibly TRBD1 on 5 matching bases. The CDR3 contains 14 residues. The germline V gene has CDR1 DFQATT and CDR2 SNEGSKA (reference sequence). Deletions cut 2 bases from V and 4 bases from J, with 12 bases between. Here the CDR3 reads CSARSQGWYNEQFF. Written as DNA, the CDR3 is TGCAGTGCTAGATCCCAGGGCTGGTACAATGAGCAGTTCTTC.

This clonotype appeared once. The CDR3 region is CASSFGQGLSYEQYF. CDR3 sequence (DNA): TGTGCCAGCAGCTTTGGGCAGGGGCTATCCTACGAGCAGTACTTC. This chain joins TRBV5-6 and TRBJ2-7; the D gene is possibly TRBD1 (6 bases). The CDR3 has 15 amino acids. Trimming removed 2 bases at V and 1 base at J, with 13 bases between. From germline, CDR1 is SGHDT and CDR2 YYEEEE.

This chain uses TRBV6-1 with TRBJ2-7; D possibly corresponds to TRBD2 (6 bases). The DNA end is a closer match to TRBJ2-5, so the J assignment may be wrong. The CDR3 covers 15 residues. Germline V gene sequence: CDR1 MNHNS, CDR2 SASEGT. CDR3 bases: TGTGCCAGCAGTGGGATCGGGGGAAACCAAGAGACCCAGTACTTC. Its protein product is CASSGIGGNQETQYF.

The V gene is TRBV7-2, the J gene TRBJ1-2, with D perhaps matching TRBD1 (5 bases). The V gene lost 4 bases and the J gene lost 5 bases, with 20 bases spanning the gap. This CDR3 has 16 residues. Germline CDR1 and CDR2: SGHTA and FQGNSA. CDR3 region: CASSYRPQGRVYGYTF. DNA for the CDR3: TGTGCCAGCAGCTACCGCCCGCAGGGTCGTGTTTATGGCTACACCTTC.

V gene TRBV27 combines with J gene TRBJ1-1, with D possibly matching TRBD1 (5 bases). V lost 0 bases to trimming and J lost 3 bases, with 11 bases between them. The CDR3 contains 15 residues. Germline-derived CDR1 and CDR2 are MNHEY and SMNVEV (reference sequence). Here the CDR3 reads CASSLSGVVDTEAFF. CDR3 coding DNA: TGTGCCAGCAGTTTATCAGGGGTGGTGGACACTGAAGCTTTCTTT.

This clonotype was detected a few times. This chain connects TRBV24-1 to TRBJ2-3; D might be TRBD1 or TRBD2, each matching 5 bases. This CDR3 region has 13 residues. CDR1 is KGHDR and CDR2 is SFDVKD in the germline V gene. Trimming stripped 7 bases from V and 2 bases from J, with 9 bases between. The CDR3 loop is CATSGTPTDTQYF. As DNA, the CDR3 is TGTGCCACCAGCGGGACCCCCACAGATACGCAGTATTTT.

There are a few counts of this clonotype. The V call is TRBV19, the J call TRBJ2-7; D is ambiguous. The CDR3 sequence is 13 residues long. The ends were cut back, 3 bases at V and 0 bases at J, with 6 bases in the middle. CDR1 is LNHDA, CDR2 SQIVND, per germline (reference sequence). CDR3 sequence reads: CASSMASSYEQYF. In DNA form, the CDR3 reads TGTGCCAGTAGTATGGCGAGCTCCTACGAGCAGTACTTC.

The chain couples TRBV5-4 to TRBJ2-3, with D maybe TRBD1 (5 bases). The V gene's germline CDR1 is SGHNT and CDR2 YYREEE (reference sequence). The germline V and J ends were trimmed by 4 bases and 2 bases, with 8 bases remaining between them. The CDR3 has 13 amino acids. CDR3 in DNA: TGTGCCAGCAGCCCAGGGTTCACAGATACGCAGTATTTT. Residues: CASSPGFTDTQYF.

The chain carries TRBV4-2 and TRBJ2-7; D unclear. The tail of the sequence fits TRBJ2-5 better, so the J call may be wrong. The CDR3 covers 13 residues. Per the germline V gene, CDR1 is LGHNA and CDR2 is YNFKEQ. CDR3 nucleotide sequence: TGTGCCAGCAGCCAAGGAATCACGGAGACCCAGTACTTC. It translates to CASSQGITETQYF.

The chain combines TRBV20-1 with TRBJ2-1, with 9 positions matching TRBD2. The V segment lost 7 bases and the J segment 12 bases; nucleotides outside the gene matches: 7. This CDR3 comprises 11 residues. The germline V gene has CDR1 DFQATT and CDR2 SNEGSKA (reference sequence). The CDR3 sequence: CSVWTSVLQFF. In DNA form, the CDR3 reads TGCAGTGTATGGACTAGCGTGTTGCAGTTCTTC.

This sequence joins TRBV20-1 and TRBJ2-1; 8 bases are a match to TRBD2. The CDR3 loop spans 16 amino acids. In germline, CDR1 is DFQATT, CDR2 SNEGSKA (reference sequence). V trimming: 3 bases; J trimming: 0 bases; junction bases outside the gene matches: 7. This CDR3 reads CSASESGTSSYNEQFF. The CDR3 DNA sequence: TGCAGTGCTAGTGAGTCCGGGACTAGCTCCTACAATGAGCAGTTCTTC.

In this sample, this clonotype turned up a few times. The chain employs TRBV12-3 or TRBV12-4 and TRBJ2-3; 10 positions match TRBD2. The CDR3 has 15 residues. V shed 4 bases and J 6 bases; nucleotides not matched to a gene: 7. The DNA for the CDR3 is TGTGCCAGCAGTTCTAGCGGGGGCCCCGAGGATACGCAGTATTTT. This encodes CASSSSGGPEDTQYF.

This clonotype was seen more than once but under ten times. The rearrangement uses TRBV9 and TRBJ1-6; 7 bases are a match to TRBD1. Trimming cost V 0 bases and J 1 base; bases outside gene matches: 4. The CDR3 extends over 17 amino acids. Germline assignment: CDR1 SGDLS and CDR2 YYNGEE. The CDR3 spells CASSVASGGSYNSPLHF. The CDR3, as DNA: TGTGCCAGCAGCGTAGCCTCAGGGGGGTCCTATAATTCACCCCTCCACTTT.

The DNA for the CDR3 is TGCAGCGGGAGGGCAGGAATCGTTTACAATGAGCAGTTCTTC. It translates to CSGRAGIVYNEQFF. The V call is TRBV29-1, the J call TRBJ2-1; tentatively, D is TRBD2 (6 bases). The CDR3 covers 14 residues. In germline, CDR1 is SQVTM, CDR2 ANQGSEA. Trimming took 7 bases from V and 4 from J, leaving 17 bases between them.

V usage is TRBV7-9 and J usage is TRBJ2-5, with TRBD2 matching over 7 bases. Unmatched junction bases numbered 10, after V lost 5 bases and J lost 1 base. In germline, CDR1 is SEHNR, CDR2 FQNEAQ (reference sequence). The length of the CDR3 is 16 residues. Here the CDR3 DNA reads TGTGCCAGCAGCCTCCCCATCCGGGGGGTCCAAGAGACCCAGTACTTC. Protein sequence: CASSLPIRGVQETQYF.

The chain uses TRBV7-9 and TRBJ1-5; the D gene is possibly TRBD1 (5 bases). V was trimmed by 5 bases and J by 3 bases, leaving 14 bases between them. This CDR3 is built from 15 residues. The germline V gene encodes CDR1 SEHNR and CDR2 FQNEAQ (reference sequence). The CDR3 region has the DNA TGTGCCAGCAGCGCCCGGGGGGGGACCAATCAGCCCCAGCATTTT. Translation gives CASSARGGTNQPQHF.

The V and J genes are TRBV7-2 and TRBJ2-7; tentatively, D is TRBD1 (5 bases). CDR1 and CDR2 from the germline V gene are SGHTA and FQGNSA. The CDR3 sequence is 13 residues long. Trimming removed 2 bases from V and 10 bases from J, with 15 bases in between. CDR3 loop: CASSLFYWQGQYF. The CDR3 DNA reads TGTGCCAGCAGCTTATTTTATTGGCAGGGACAGTACTTC.